This TCR beta chain was profiled in a study of CD8 T cells in Susac syndrome. A quantity of roughly 0.5 to 1 ug RNA underwent reverse transcription using random hexamers. The immunoSEQ assay covered 54 Vbeta and 13 Jbeta segments for CDR3. TCRdb fed the immunoSEQ multiplex PCR reads into MiXCR, producing one record per CDR3 protein. The sample yields under 150,000 distinct CDR3 sequences, 94% seen once. From blood CD8+ and CD4+ T cells, the TCR beta chain was sequenced. Healthy donors constituted the controls, which were matched for age and sex. From germline, CDR1 is SGDLS and CDR2 YYNGEE. V was pared by 4 bases and J by 2 bases, with 16 bases between. CDR3 length equals 15 residues. The study's findings and limits: The study conceded that its TCR sequencing and HLA analysis involved relatively few individuals.

A word on this clonotype: Its specificity is unknown.

The chain couples TRBV9 to TRBJ2-7; D call uncertain. Specimen: CD8+ T cells from PBMCs. The source of this sequence is a human donor in good health. DNA for the CDR3: TGTGCCAGCAGCTCCCGGGCCCTAGGTCCCTACGAGCAGTACTTC. Amino acids: CASSSRALGPYEQYF.